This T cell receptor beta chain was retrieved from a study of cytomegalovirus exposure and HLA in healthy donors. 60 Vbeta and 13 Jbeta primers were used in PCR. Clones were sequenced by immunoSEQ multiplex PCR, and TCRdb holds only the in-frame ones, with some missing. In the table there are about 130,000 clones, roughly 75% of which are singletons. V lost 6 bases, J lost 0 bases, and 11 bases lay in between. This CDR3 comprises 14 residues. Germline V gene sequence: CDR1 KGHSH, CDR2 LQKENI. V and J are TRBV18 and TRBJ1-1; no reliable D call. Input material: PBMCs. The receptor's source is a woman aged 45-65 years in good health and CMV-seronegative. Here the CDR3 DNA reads TGTGCCAGCTCGTGGGGAGACTTGAACACTGAAGCTTTCTTT. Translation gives CASSWGDLNTEAFF.